Listed below are T cell receptor beta chains from one sample, sequenced in a study of cytomegalovirus exposure and HLA in healthy donors. This table comes from immunoSEQ multiplex PCR, and its TCRdb copy is limited to in-frame clones, with some not included. In the table there are hundreds of thousands of clones, 85% to 90% of which are singletons. Material for sequencing was PBMCs. Receptors originate from a woman younger than 35 in good health and CMV-seronegative. The CDR3 runs from the conserved cysteine through the conserved F or W. Each record gives: V gene, J gene, D gene, clone size, CDR3 protein, CDR3 DNA. D genes are given only for firm matches. Clone size appears in some rows only: once, few, many, or a class for an expanded clone.

>TRBV4-1|TRBJ2-1|TRBD2|NA
CASSHALRIRAGGDNEQFF
TGCGCCAGCAGCCATGCCCTGCGGATTCGAGCGGGGGGGGATAATGAGCAGTTCTTC
>TRBV30|TRBJ1-2|NA|NA
CASTGLHGYTF
TGTGCCTCGACGGGTCTCCATGGCTACACCTTC
>TRBV4-1|TRBJ1-4|TRBD1|few
CASSQIVGTGNQILFF
TGCGCCAGCAGCCAAATCGTAGGGACAGGGAATCAAATTCTGTTTTTT
>TRBV4-2|TRBJ2-5|NA|NA
CASSQNREETQYF
TGTGCCAGCAGCCAAAACAGGGAAGAGACCCAGTACTTC
>TRBV19|TRBJ1-2|NA|NA
CASSIDLEGYGYTF
TGTGCCAGTAGTATAGATCTCGAGGGCTATGGCTACACCTTC
>TRBV7-2|TRBJ1-1|NA|NA
CASSLARVGNTEAFF
TGTGCCAGCAGCTTAGCCAGGGTTGGGAACACTGAAGCTTTCTTT
>TRBV15|TRBJ2-3|NA|NA
CATSPGSSTDTQYF
TGTGCCACCAGCCCAGGCTCTAGCACAGATACGCAGTATTTT
>TRBV11-2|TRBJ1-3|NA|NA
CASSISGSSGNTIYF
TGTGCCAGCAGTATATCCGGGTCCTCTGGAAACACCATATATTTT
>TRBV10-1|TRBJ2-7|NA|NA
CASSPTGYEQYF
TGCGCCAGCAGCCCGACAGGCTACGAGCAGTACTTC
>TRBV27|TRBJ2-1|NA|NA
CASLGAGASYNEQFF
TGTGCCAGCCTGGGGGCGGGGGCCTCCTACAATGAGCAGTTCTTC
>TRBV16|TRBJ1-2|TRBD1|NA
CASSQTTGGLNGYTF
TGTGCCAGCAGCCAAACGACAGGGGGGCTTAATGGCTACACCTTC
>TRBV4-2|TRBJ1-1|TRBD1|NA
CASSHSPGQRNTEAFF
TGTGCCAGCAGCCATAGTCCGGGACAGAGGAACACTGAAGCTTTCTTT
>TRBV4-3|TRBJ2-1|TRBD1|NA
CASSLTRTGGSYNEQFF
TGCGCCAGCAGCCTTACCCGGACAGGGGGTTCCTACAATGAGCAGTTCTTC
>TRBV4-3|TRBJ2-7|NA|NA
CASSQGPRDEQYF
TGCGCCAGCAGCCAAGGTCCCCGGGACGAGCAGTACTTC
>TRBV11-3|TRBJ2-6|NA|NA
CASSLDHTSGANVLTF
TGTGCCAGCAGCTTAGATCACACCTCTGGGGCCAACGTCCTGACTTTC
>TRBV5-4|TRBJ2-3|TRBD2|NA
CASSSLAGVVTDTQYF
TGTGCCAGCAGCTCTCTAGCGGGAGTGGTCACAGATACGCAGTATTTT
>TRBV6-4|TRBJ1-6|NA|NA
CASSDSIGALHF
TGTGCCAGCAGTGACTCGATCGGGGCCCTCCACTTT
>TRBV4-1|TRBJ2-7|TRBD2|NA
CASSQRLAGDLGAYEQYF
TGCGCCAGCAGCCAACGACTAGCGGGAGATCTCGGGGCCTACGAGCAGTACTTC
>TRBV25-1|TRBJ2-7|TRBD1|NA
CASSATRTGKDYEQYF
TGTGCCAGCAGTGCAACAAGGACAGGGAAGGACTACGAGCAGTACTTC
>TRBV9|TRBJ1-3|NA|NA
CASSAGTGLSGNTIYF
TGTGCCAGCAGCGCCGGCACAGGGCTCTCTGGAAACACCATATATTTT
>TRBV18|TRBJ2-7|NA|NA
CASSPSPGILIPFEQYF
TGTGCCAGCTCACCATCCCCAGGAATCCTAATTCCTTTCGAGCAGTACTTC
>TRBV30|TRBJ1-5|NA|NA
CAWSRGDILIGNQPQHF
TGTGCCTGGAGCCGGGGGGACATCCTGATCGGCAATCAGCCCCAGCATTTT
>TRBV19|TRBJ2-1|TRBD2|NA
CASSLWREGRGEQFF
TGTGCCAGTAGTCTTTGGCGGGAGGGCCGAGGCGAGCAGTTCTTC
>TRBV11-2|TRBJ2-7|TRBD1|NA
CASSRDRTSYEQYF
TGTGCCAGCAGCCGGGACAGAACTTCCTACGAGCAGTACTTC
>TRBV5-1|TRBJ2-3|TRBD1|NA
CASSPGQVTDTQYF
TGCGCCAGCAGCCCGGGACAGGTTACAGATACGCAGTATTTT
>TRBV7-8|TRBJ1-5|NA|NA
CASSLQGGNQPQHF
TGTGCCAGCAGCCTACAGGGAGGCAATCAGCCCCAGCATTTT
>TRBV5-1|TRBJ2-3|NA|NA
CASSLMSPTRDTQYF
TGCGCCAGCAGCTTGATGTCCCCCACGAGAGATACGCAGTATTTT
>TRBV7-9|TRBJ1-2|TRBD1|NA
CASSLGPLGQGPGYTF
TGTGCCAGCAGCTTAGGCCCTCTGGGACAGGGGCCGGGCTACACCTTC
>TRBV6-5|TRBJ1-2|NA|NA
CASRPRAHYGYTF
TGTGCCAGCAGACCCAGGGCGCACTATGGCTACACCTTC
>TRBV5-8|TRBJ2-7|NA|NA
CASSLEGGRGEQYF
TGTGCCAGCAGCTTGGAGGGGGGGCGAGGCGAGCAGTACTTC
>TRBV9|TRBJ1-1|NA|NA
CASSVRPGTHTEAFF
TGTGCCAGCAGCGTTCGACCAGGGACTCACACTGAAGCTTTCTTT
>TRBV6-5|TRBJ1-4|NA|NA
CASSLQGPNEKLFF
TGTGCCAGCAGCCTACAGGGACCTAATGAAAAACTGTTTTTT
>TRBV9|TRBJ1-4|NA|NA
CASSPESGGGYEKLFF
TGTGCCAGCAGCCCCGAGAGCGGGGGCGGTTACGAAAAACTGTTTTTT
>TRBV7-2|TRBJ2-7|NA|NA
CASSKDRDTTYEQYF
TGTGCCAGCAGTAAGGACCGGGACACTACCTACGAGCAGTACTTC
>TRBV28|TRBJ2-7|TRBD1|NA
CASRPWTGGSEQYF
TGTGCCAGCAGACCTTGGACAGGGGGAAGCGAGCAGTACTTC
>TRBV4-2|TRBJ1-5|NA|NA
CASSQGSGNNQPQHF
TGTGCCAGCAGCCAAGGATCAGGGAACAATCAGCCCCAGCATTTT
>TRBV6-4|TRBJ2-1|TRBD1|NA
CASSAYQGANEQFF
TGTGCCAGCAGTGCATATCAGGGGGCCAATGAGCAGTTCTTC
>TRBV7-3|TRBJ2-3|TRBD2|NA
CASSLGVLAGGPDTQYF
TGTGCCAGCAGCTTAGGGGTTCTAGCGGGAGGACCAGATACGCAGTATTTT
>TRBV19|TRBJ2-1|NA|NA
CASRVIRTSGRYEQFF
TGTGCCAGTAGAGTAATTCGGACTTCGGGAAGATATGAGCAGTTCTTC
>TRBV6-1|TRBJ1-2|NA|NA
CASSQGLLGGYTF
TGTGCCAGCAGTCAGGGATTGTTGGGCGGCTACACCTTC
>TRBV7-2|TRBJ2-3|TRBD2|once
CASSLQRGSTDTQYF
TGTGCCAGCAGCTTACAGCGGGGGAGCACAGATACGCAGTATTTT
>TRBV5-1|TRBJ1-1|NA|NA
CASSLTLVNTEAFF
TGCGCCAGCAGCCTAACACTAGTGAACACTGAAGCTTTCTTT
>TRBV9|TRBJ2-7|NA|NA
CASSVDREQYF
TGTGCCAGCAGCGTAGACAGGGAGCAGTACTTC
>TRBV19|TRBJ2-1|NA|once
CATSAAVASVRGNEQFF
TGTGCCACCTCCGCCGCCGTTGCGAGCGTGAGGGGGAATGAGCAGTTCTTC
>TRBV7-9|TRBJ2-1|TRBD2|NA
CASTTFIAGGNNEQFF
TGTGCCAGCACCACCTTTATAGCGGGGGGAAACAATGAGCAGTTCTTC
>TRBV13|TRBJ2-7|NA|few
CASSGDRSSYEQYF
TGTGCCAGCAGTGGCGACAGGAGCTCCTACGAGCAGTACTTC
>TRBV5-8|TRBJ1-5|NA|once
CASSLHGDQPQHF
TGTGCCAGCAGCTTACACGGAGATCAGCCCCAGCATTTT
>TRBV10-1|TRBJ1-1|NA|NA
CASSAGHRDTEAFF
TGCGCCAGCAGTGCGGGACACAGGGACACTGAAGCTTTCTTT
>TRBV19|TRBJ2-4|TRBD2|NA
CATRREGAKNIQYF
TGTGCCACGCGCAGGGAGGGGGCCAAAAACATTCAGTACTTC
>TRBV27|TRBJ1-3|NA|NA
CASSHPREDTGNTIYF
TGTGCCAGCAGTCACCCCAGGGAAGATACTGGAAACACCATATATTTT
>TRBV6-5|TRBJ1-3|NA|NA
CASSYSGLLSGNTIYF
TGTGCCAGCAGTTACTCGGGACTCCTGTCAGGAAACACCATATATTTT
>TRBV5-4|TRBJ1-1|NA|NA
CASSSKTVVSVTEAFF
TGTGCCAGCAGCTCCAAAACGGTGGTGAGTGTCACTGAAGCTTTCTTT
>TRBV14|TRBJ1-1|NA|NA
CASSQDFGGGTEAFF
TGTGCCAGCAGCCAAGATTTCGGAGGTGGGACTGAAGCTTTCTTT